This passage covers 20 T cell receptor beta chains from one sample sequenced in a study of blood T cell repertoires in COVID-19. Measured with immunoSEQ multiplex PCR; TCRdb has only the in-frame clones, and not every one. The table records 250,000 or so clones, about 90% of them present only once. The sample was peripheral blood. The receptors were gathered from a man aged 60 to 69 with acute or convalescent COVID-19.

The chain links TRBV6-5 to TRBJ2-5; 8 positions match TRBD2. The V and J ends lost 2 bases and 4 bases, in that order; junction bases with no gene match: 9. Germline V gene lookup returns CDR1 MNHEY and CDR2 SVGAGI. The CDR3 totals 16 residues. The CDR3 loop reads CASSYAGGTGAETQYF. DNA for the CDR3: TGTGCCAGCAGTTACGCGGGGGGCACGGGGGCAGAGACCCAGTACTTC.

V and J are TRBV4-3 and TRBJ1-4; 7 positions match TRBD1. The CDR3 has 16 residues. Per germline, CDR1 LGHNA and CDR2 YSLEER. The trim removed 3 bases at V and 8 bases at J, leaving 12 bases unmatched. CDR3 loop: CASSQELGQGEEKLFF. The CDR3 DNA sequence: TGCGCCAGCAGCCAGGAGCTAGGGCAGGGGGAAGAAAAACTGTTTTTT.

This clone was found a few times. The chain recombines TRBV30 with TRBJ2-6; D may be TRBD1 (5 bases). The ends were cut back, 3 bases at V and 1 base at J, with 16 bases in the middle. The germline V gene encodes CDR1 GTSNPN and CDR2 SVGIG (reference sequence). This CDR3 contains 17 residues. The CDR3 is CAWRQRIDSSGANVLTF. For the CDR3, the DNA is TGTGCCTGGAGGCAGCGAATTGACAGTTCTGGGGCCAACGTCCTGACTTTC.

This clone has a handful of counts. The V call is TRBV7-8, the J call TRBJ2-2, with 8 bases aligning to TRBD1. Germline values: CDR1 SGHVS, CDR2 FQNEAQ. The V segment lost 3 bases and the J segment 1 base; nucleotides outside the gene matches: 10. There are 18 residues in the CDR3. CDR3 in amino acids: CASSFVGGQALNTGELFF. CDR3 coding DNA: TGTGCCAGCAGCTTCGTCGGGGGACAGGCCCTGAACACCGGGGAGCTGTTTTTT. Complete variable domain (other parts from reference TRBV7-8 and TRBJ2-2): GAGVSQSPRYKVAKRGQDVALRCDPISGHVSLFWYQQALGQGPEFLTYFQNEAQLDKSGLPSDRFFAERPEGSVSTLKIQRTQQEDSAVYLCASSFVGGQALNTGELFFGEGSRLTVL.

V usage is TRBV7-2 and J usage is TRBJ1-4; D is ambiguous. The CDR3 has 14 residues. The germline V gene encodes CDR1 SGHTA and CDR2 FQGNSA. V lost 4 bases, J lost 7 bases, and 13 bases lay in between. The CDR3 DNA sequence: TGTGCCAGCAGCTGGACCGTTCGGGGTGAAAAACTGTTTTTT. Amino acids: CASSWTVRGEKLFF.

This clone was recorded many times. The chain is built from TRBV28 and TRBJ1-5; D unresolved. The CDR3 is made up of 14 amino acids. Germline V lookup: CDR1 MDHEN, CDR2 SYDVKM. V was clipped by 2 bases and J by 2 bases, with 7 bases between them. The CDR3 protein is CASSLPLGNQPQHF. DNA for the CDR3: TGTGCCAGCAGTTTACCCCTTGGCAATCAGCCCCAGCATTTT.

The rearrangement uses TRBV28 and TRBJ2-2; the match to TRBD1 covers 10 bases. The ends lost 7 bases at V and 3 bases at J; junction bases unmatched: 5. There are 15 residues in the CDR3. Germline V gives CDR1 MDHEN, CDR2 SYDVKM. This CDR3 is CASKVGTGDTGELFF. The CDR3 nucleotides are TGTGCCAGCAAGGTTGGGACAGGGGACACCGGGGAGCTGTTTTTT. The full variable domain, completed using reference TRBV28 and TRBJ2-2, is DVKVTQSSRYLVKRTGEKVFLECVQDMDHENMFWYRQDPGLGLRLIYFSYDVKMKEKGDIPEGYSVSREKKERFSLILESASTNQTSMYLCASKVGTGDTGELFFGEGSRLTVL.

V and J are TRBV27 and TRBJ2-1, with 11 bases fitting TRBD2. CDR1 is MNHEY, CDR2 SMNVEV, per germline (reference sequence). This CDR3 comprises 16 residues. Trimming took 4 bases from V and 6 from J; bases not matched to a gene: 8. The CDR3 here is CASSSLAGGPSNEQFF. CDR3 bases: TGTGCCAGCAGTTCCCTAGCGGGAGGTCCGTCCAATGAGCAGTTCTTC.

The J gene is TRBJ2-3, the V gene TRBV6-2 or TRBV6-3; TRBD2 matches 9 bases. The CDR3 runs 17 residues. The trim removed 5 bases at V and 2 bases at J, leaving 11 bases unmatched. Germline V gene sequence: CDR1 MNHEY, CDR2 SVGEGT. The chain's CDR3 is CASSNRGSGSTTDTQYF. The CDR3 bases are TGTGCCAGCAGTAACCGGGGTAGCGGGAGCACCACAGATACGCAGTATTTT.

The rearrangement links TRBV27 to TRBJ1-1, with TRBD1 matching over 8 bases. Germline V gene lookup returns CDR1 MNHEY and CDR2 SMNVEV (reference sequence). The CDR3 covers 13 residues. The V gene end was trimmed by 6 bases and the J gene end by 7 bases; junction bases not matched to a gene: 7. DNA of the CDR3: TGTGCCAGCAGAGGACAGGGAGGGGGTGAAGCTTTCTTT. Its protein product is CASRGQGGGEAFF.

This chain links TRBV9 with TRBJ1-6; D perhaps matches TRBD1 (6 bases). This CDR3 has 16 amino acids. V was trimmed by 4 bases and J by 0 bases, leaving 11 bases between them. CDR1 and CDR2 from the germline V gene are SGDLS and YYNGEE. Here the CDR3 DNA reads TGTGCCAGCAGCTCAACAGGGAGCTCCTATAATTCACCCCTCCACTTT. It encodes CASSSTGSSYNSPLHF.

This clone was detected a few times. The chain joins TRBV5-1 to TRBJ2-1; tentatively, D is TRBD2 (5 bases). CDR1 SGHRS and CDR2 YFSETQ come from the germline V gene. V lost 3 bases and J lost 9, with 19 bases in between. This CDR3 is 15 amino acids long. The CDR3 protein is CASSSITGTSVEQFF. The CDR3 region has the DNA TGCGCCAGCAGCTCCATTACCGGAACTAGTGTTGAGCAGTTCTTC.

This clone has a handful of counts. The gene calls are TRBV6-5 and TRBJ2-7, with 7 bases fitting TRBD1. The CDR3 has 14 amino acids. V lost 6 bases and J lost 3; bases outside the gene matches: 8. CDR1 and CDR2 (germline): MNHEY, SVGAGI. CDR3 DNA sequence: TGTGCCAGCAGAGGCACGGGACAGATCTACGAGCAGTACTTC. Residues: CASRGTGQIYEQYF.

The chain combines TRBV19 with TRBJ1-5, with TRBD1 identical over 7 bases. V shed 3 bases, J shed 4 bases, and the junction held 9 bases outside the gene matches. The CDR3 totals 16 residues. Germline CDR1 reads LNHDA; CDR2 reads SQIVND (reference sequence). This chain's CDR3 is CASSIDFSGGNQPQHF. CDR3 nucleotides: TGTGCCAGTAGTATTGACTTTTCAGGGGGGAATCAGCCCCAGCATTTT.

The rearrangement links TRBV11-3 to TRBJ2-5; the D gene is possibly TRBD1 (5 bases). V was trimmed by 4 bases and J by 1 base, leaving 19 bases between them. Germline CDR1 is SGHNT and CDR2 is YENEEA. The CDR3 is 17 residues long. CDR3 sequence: CASSSKGAGWAQETQYF. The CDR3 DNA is TGTGCCAGCAGCTCAAAAGGCGCAGGGTGGGCCCAAGAGACCCAGTACTTC.

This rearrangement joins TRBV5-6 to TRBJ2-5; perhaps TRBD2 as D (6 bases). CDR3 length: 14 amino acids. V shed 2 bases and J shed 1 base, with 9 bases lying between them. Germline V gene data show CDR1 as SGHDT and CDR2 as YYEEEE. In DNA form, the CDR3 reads TGTGCCAGCAGCTTCGGCGGGACCCAAGAGACCCAGTACTTC. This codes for CASSFGGTQETQYF.

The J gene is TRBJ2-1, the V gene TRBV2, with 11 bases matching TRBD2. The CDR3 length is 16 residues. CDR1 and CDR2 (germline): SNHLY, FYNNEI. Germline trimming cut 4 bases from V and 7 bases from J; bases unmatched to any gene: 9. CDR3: CASSGMTSGKFNEQFF. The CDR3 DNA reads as TGTGCCAGCAGTGGTATGACTAGCGGGAAATTTAATGAGCAGTTCTTC.

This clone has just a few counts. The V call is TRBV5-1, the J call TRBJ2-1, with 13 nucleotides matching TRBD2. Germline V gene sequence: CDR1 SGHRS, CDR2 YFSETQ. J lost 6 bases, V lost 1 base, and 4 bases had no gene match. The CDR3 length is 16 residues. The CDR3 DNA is TGCGCCAGCAGCTTGTTGGGGACTAGCGGGGTCAATGAGCAGTTCTTC. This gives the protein CASSLLGTSGVNEQFF.

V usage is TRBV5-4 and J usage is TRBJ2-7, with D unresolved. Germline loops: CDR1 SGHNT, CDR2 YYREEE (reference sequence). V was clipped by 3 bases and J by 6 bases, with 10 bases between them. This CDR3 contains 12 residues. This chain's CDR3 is CASSSDNREQYF. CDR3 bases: TGTGCCAGCAGCTCAGACAACCGCGAGCAGTACTTC.

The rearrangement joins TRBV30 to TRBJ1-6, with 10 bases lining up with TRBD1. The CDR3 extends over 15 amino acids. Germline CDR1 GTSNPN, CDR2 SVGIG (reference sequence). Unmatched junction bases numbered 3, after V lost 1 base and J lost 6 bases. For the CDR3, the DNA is TGTGCCTGGAGTGCAAGGACAGGGGGTAATTCACCCCTCCACTTT. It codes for CAWSARTGGNSPLHF.